This TCR beta chain is drawn from a study of blood T cell repertoires in COVID-19. Study at large: The analysed material was cDNA or gDNA that came from T cells, B-cell-depleted T cells, or PBMCs.

Assay: immunoSEQ multiplex PCR; the TCRdb copy retains only in-frame clones and omits some. Of about 200,000 clones in the sample, roughly 84% were seen once. V lost 6 bases and J lost 7, with 13 bases in between. Germline V gene data show CDR1 as WSHSY and CDR2 as SAAADI. The CDR3 is made up of 14 amino acids. There are a few counts of this clone. The clonotype was recovered from an elderly woman with acute or convalescent COVID-19. Sequencing was performed on peripheral blood. The V call is TRBV10-2, the J call TRBJ1-6; D is perhaps TRBD1 (5 bases). The CDR3 reads CASRLQVWNSPLHF. CDR3 DNA: TGCGCCAGCAGATTACAGGTTTGGAATTCACCCCTCCACTTT.